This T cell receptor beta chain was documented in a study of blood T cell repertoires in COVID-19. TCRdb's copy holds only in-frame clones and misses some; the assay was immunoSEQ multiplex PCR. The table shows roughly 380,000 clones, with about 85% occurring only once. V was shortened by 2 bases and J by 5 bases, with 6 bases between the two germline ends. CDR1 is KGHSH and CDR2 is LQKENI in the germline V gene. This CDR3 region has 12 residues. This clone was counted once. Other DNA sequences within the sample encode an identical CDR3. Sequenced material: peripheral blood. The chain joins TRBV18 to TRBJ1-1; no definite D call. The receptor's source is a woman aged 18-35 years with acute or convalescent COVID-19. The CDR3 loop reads CASSPGSTEAFF. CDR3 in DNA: TGTGCCAGCTCACCAGGGAGTACTGAAGCTTTCTTT. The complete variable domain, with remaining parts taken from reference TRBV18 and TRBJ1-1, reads NAGVMQNPRHLVRRRGQEARLRCSPMKGHSHVYWYRQLPEEGLKFMVYLQKENIIDESGMPKERFSAEFPKEGPSILRIQQVVRGDSAAYFCASSPGSTEAFFGQGTRLTVV.